Below, one T cell receptor (beta chain) is given with its context. Using immunoSEQ multiplex PCR, the repertoire was profiled, and TCRdb retains in-frame clones only, with some absent. Of over 75,000 clones listed, roughly four fifths are singletons. These data originate in a study of radiotherapy plus CTLA-4 blockade in lung cancer. The starting material was peripheral blood, obtained from a patient treated with radiotherapy plus ipilimumab. This clonotype was obtained from a human donor with non-small cell lung cancer who had stable disease on radiotherapy plus ipilimumab.

This chain's CDR3 is CASSSGNTIYF. The CDR3 nucleotides read TGTGCCAGCAGTTCGGGAAACACCATATATTTT. This chain joins TRBV27 and TRBJ1-3; D ambiguous. The germline CDR1 and CDR2 sequences are MNHEY and SMNVEV (reference sequence). Trimming left V 4 bases short and J 4 bases short, with 2 bases between. This CDR3 comprises 11 residues.